The entry below gives a single TCR beta chain sequence along with its context. Its antigen remains unknown. Trimming took 9 bases from V and 7 from J; bases not matched to a gene: 1. This CDR3 region has 12 residues. Germline V gives CDR1 SNHLY, CDR2 FYNNEI. RNA was isolated and reverse transcribed to cDNA, the sequencing template. Only in-frame clones appear in the TCRdb table, and some are missing; sequencing was by immunoSEQ multiplex PCR. Here the sample spans about 200,000 clones, nearly 60% being singletons. As for treatment: oral pan-JAK inhibitor, 5-10 mg twice daily. The data belong to a study of CD8+ T cells in alopecia areata. Study-level results: Only a single nonresponder existed, so baseline CD8+ expansion links stay unclear.

V is TRBV2 and J is TRBJ2-5; 14 bases map to TRBD2. Material: CD4+ T cells sorted from blood, obtained at week 24, from a patient treated with tofacitinib. The receptor comes from a human donor with alopecia areata. The DNA of the CDR3 is TGTGCCAGGGGACTAGCGGGGGCGACCCAGTACTTC. It is translated as CARGLAGATQYF.